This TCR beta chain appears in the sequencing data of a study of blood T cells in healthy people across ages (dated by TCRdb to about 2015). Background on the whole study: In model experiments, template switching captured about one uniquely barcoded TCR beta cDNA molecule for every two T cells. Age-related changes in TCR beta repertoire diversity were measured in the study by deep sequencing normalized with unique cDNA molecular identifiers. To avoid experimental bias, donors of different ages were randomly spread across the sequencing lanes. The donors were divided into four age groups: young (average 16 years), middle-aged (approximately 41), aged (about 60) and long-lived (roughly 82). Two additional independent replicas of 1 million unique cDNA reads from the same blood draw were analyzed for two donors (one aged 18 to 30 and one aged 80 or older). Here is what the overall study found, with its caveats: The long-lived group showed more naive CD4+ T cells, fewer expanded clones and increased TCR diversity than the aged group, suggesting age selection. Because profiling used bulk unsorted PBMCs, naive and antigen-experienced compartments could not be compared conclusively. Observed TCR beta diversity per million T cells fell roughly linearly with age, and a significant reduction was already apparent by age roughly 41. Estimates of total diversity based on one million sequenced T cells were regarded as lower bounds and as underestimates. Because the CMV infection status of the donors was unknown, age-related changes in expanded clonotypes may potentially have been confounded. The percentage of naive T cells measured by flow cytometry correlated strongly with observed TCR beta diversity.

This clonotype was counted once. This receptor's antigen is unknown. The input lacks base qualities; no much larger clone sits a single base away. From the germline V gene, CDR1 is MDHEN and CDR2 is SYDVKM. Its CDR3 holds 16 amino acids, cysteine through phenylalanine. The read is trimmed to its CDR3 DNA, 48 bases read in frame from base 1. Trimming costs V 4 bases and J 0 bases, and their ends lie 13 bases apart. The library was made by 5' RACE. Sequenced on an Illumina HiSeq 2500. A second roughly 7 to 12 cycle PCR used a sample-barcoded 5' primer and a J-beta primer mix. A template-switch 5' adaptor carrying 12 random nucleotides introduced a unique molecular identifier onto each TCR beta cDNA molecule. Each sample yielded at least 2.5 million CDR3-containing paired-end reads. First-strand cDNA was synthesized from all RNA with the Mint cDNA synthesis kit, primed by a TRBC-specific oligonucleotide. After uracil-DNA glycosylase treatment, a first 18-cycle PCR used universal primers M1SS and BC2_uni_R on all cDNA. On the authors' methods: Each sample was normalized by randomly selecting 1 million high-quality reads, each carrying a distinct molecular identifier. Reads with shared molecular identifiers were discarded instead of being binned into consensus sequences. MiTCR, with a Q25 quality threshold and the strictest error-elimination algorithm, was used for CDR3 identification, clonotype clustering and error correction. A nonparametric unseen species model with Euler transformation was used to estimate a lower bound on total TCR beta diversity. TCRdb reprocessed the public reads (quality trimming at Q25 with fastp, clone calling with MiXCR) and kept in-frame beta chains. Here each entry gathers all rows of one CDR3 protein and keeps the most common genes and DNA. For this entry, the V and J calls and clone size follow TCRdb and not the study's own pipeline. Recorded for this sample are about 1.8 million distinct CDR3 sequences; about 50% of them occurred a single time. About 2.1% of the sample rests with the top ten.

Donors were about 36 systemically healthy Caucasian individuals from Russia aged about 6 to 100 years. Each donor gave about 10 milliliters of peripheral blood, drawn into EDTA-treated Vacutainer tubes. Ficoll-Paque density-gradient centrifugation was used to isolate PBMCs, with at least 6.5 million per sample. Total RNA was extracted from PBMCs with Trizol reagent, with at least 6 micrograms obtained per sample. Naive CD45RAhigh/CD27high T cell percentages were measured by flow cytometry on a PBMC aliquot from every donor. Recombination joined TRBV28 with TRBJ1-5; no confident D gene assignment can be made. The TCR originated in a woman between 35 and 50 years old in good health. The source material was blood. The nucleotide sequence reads TGTGCCAGCAGTTCCCCCGGGCCTAATAGCAATCAGCCCCAGCATTTT. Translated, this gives CASSSPGPNSNQPQHF.